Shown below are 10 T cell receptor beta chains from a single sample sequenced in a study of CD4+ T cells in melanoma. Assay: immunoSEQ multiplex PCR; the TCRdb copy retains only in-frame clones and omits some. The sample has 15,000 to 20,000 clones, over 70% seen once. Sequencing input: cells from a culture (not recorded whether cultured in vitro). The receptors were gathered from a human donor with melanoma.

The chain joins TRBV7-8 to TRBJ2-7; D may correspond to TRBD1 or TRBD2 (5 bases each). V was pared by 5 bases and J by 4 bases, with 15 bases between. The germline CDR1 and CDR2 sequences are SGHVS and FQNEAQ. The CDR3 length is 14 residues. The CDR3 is CASSLTGDGYEQYF. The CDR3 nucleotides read TGTGCCAGCAGCCTTACCGGGGACGGGTACGAGCAGTACTTC. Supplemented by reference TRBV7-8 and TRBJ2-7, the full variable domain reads GAGVSQSPRYKVAKRGQDVALRCDPISGHVSLFWYQQALGQGPEFLTYFQNEAQLDKSGLPSDRFFAERPEGSVSTLKIQRTQQEDSAVYLCASSLTGDGYEQYFGPGTRLTVT.

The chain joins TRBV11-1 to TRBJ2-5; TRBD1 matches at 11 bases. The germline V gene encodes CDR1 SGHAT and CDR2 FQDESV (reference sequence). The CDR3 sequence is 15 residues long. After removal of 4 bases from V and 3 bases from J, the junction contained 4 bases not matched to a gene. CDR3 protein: CASSSGQGVKETQYF. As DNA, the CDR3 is TGTGCCAGCAGCTCGGGACAGGGGGTAAAAGAGACCCAGTACTTC.

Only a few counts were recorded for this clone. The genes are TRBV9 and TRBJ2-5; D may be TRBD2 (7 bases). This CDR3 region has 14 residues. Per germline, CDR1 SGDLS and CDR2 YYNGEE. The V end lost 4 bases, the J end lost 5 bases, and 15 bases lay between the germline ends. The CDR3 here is CASSLGGARETQYF. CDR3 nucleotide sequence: TGTGCCAGCAGCCTAGGGGGGGCGCGTGAGACCCAGTACTTC. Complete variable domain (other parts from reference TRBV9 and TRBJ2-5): DSGVTQTPKHLITATGQRVTLRCSPRSGDLSVYWYQQSLDQGLQFLIQYYNGEERAKGNILERFSAQQFPDLHSELNLSSLELGDSALYFCASSLGGARETQYFGPGTRLLVL.

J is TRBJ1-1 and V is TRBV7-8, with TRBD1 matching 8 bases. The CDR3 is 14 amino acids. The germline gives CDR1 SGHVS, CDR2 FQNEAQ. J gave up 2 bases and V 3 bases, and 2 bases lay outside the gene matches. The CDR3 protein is CASSLGQANTEAFF. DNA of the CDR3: TGTGCCAGCAGCTTGGGACAGGCTAACACTGAAGCTTTCTTT.

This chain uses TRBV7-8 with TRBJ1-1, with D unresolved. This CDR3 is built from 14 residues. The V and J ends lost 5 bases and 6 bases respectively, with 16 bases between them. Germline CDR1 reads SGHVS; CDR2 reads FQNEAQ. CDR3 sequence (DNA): TGTGCCAGCAGCCTATTGTCGGTAGGCGCTGAAGCTTTCTTT. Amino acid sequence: CASSLLSVGAEAFF.

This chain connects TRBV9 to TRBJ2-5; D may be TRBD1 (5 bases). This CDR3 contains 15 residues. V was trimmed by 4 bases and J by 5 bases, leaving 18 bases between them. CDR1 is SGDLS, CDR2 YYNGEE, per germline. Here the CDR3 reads CASSTGGRETETQYF. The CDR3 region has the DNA TGTGCCAGCAGCACCGGTGGCAGGGAAACGGAGACCCAGTACTTC.

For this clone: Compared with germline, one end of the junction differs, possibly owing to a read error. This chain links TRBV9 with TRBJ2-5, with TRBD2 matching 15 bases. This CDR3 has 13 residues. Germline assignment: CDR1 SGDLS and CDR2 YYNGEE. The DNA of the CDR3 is TGTGCCAGCAGCGTGGGGACTAGCGGGGGGAAAAACTTC. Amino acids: CASSVGTSGGKNF.

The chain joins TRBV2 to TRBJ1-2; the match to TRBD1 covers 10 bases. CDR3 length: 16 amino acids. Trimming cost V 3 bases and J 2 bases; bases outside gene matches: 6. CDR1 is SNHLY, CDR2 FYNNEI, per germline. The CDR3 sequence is CASSDGGQGRNYGYTF. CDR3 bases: TGTGCCAGCAGTGATGGGGGACAGGGGAGGAACTATGGCTACACCTTC.

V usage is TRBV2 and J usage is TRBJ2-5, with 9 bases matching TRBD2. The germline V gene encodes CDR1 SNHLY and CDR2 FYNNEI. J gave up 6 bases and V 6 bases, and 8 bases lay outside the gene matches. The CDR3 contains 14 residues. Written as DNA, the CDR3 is TGTGCCAGCAGCTTACTAGCGGGTCGGAAGACCCAGTACTTC. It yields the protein CASSLLAGRKTQYF. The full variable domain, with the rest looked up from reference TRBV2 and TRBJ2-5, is EPEVTQTPSHQVTQMGQEVILRCVPISNHLYFYWYRQILGQKVEFLVSFYNNEISEKSEIFDDQFSVERPDGSNFTLKIRSTKLEDSAMYFCASSLLAGRKTQYFGPGTRLLVL.

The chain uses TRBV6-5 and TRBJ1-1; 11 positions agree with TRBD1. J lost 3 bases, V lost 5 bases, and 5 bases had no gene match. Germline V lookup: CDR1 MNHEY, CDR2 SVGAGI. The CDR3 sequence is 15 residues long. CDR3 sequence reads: CASSGQGAGDTEAFF. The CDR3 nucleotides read TGTGCCAGCAGTGGACAGGGGGCTGGTGACACTGAAGCTTTCTTT.